The 6 T cell receptor beta chains below all came from one sample that was sequenced in a study of beta chain features in type 1 diabetes. Findings of the study overall: TCRB CDR3s from Type 1 diabetes patients were moderately but significantly shorter in all four CD4+ subsets.

Expressed TCRB transcripts were sequenced because the entire RNA isolate underwent reverse transcription. Using immunoSEQ multiplex PCR, the repertoire was profiled, and TCRdb retains in-frame clones only, with some absent. Among about 650,000 clones listed, around 12% were seen once. Antigens for these TCRs are unknown. The sequenced sample was naive CD4+ T cells from blood. The receptor set was obtained from a young man with type 1 diabetes.

The chain is built from TRBV14 and TRBJ2-1, with D perhaps matching TRBD1 (6 bases). Germline CDR1 and CDR2: SGHDN and FVKESK. The CDR3 spans 14 residues. V lost 4 bases, J lost 9 bases, and 16 bases lay in between. CDR3 region: CASSRGLLGGEQFF. DNA of the CDR3: TGTGCCAGCAGCCGGGGGCTACTTGGGGGTGAGCAGTTCTTC.

CDR3 nucleotide sequence: TGTGCCAGCAGTGAATCGGGGTTGAACTATGGCTACACCTTC. Translation: CASSESGLNYGYTF. This chain uses TRBV6-1 with TRBJ1-2, with D unclear. This CDR3 contains 14 residues. The germline gives CDR1 MNHNS, CDR2 SASEGT. Trimming took 2 bases from V and 2 from J, leaving 9 bases between them.

This clone was found a few times. This chain joins TRBV20-1 and TRBJ2-2; D unresolved. Germline V gene sequence: CDR1 DFQATT, CDR2 SNEGSKA (reference sequence). Trimming took 0 bases from V and 10 from J, leaving 6 bases between them. The CDR3 spans 11 residues. CDR3 in DNA: TGCAGTGCTAGAGAAGGCGCGGAGCTGTTTTTT. Its protein product is CSAREGAELFF.

This clone was observed a handful of times. The chain employs TRBV7-2 and TRBJ2-7, with no clear D. Germline loops: CDR1 SGHTA, CDR2 FQGNSA. The length of the CDR3 is 12 residues. Between the trimmed V and J ends, which lost 5 bases and 4 bases, there was a span of 9 bases. The CDR3 DNA reads TGTGCCAGCAGCCCTCAACCGTACGAGCAGTACTTC. Translation: CASSPQPYEQYF.

The gene calls are TRBV7-2 and TRBJ2-5, with 10 bases identical to TRBD2. The ends lost 0 bases at V and 5 bases at J; junction bases unmatched: 6. The germline CDR1 and CDR2 sequences are SGHTA and FQGNSA. The CDR3 has 16 amino acids. The CDR3 nucleotides are TGTGCCAGCAGCTTAGCCCCTAGCGGGGGAATGGAGACCCAGTACTTC. Encoded protein: CASSLAPSGGMETQYF.

The rearrangement links TRBV4-2 to TRBJ2-3, with a tentative D call TRBD1 (6 bases). V was cut by 0 bases and J by 2 bases, with 15 bases left in between. Looked up from germline, CDR1 is LGHNA and CDR2 is YNFKEQ. This CDR3 has 17 residues. CDR3 DNA sequence: TGTGCCAGCAGCCAAGATGCCTTCACAGGGTACACAGATACGCAGTATTTT. Protein product: CASSQDAFTGYTDTQYF.